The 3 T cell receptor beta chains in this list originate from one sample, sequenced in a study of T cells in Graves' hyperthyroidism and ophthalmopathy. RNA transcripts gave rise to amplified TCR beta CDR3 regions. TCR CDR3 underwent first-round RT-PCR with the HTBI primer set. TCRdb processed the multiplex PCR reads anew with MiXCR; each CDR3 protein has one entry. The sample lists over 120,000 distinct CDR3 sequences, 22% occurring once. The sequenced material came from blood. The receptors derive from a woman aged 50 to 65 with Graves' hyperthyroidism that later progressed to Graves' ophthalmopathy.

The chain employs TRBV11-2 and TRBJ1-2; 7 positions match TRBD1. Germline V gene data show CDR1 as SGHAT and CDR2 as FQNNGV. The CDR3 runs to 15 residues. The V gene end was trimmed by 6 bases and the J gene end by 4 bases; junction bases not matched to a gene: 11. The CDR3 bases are TGTGCCAGCAGTACAGGGGCCGGAGGGATCTATGGCTACACCTTC. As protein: CASSTGAGGIYGYTF.

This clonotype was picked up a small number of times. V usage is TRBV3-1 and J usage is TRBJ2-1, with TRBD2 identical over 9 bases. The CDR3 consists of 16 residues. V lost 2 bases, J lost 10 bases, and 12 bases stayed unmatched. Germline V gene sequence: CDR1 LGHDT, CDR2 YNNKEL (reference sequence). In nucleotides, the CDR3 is TGTGCCAGCAGCCAAAATGGGGCGGGAGGGCCTAGGGAGCAGTTCTTC. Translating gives CASSQNGAGGPREQFF.

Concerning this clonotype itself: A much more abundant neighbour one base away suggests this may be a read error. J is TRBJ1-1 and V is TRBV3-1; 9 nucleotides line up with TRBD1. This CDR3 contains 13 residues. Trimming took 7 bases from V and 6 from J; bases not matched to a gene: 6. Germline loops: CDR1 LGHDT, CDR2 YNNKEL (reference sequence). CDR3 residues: CASTRRTGAEAFF. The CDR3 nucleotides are TGTGCCAGCACCCGCAGGACAGGGGCTGAAGCTTTCTTT.